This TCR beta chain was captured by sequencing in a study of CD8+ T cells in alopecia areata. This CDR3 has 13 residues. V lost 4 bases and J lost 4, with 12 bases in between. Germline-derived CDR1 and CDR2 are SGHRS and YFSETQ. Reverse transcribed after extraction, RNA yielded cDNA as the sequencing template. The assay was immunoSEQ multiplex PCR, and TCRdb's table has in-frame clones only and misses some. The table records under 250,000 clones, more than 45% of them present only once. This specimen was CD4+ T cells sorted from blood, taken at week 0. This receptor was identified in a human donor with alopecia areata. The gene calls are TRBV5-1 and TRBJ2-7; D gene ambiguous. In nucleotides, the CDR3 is TGCGCCAGCAGCGAAGGACCGGTGTACGAGCAGTACTTC. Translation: CASSEGPVYEQYF.